A selection of T cell receptor beta chains follows, all from one sample in a study of early T cells in non-severe SARS-CoV-2 infection. Using its own MiXCR run on the 5' RACE reads, TCRdb lists one record per CDR3 protein. The table lists about 26,000 distinct CDR3 sequences, roughly 4% of them singletons. Specimen: whole blood. The receptors stem from an adult who was a healthcare worker with PCR-confirmed SARS-CoV-2 infection or an uninfected control (not recorded which). Each CDR3 is given with its conserved first and last residue. Each record gives: J gene, V gene, D gene, clone size, CDR3 protein, CDR3 DNA. D genes are given only for firm matches. Rows give clone size only sometimes, using once, few, many, or a class for an expanded clone.

>TRBJ2-2|TRBV7-8|TRBD1|few
CASSMTGGNTGELFF
TGTGCCAGCAGCATGACAGGGGGCAATACCGGGGAGCTGTTTTTT
>TRBJ1-2|TRBV6-6|.|.
CASSYSVDAYGYTF
TGTGCCAGCAGTTACTCGGTAGACGCCTATGGCTACACCTTC
>TRBJ2-7|TRBV6-2/TRBV6-3|.|many
CASGYGVYYEQYF
TGTGCCAGCGGATATGGGGTGTACTACGAGCAGTACTTC
>TRBJ1-2|TRBV6-2/TRBV6-3|TRBD1|few
CASSYSTGGTYGYTF
TGTGCCAGCAGTTACTCGACAGGGGGTACCTATGGCTACACCTTC
>TRBJ2-3|TRBV11-2|.|few
CASSSPQGLADTQYF
TGTGCCAGCAGCTCGCCACAGGGATTGGCAGATACGCAGTATTTT
>TRBJ2-5|TRBV11-2|.|medium-sized
CASSWTVQETQYF
TGTGCCAGCAGCTGGACAGTCCAAGAGACCCAGTACTTC
>TRBJ2-3|TRBV12-3/TRBV12-4|TRBD2|many
CASSLGTRVTQYF
TGTGCCAGCAGTCTTGGGACTAGGGTTACGCAGTATTTT
>TRBJ2-5|TRBV7-9|TRBD2|many
CASSPTRTSGRTETQYF
TGTGCCAGCAGCCCCACTAGGACTAGCGGGAGGACTGAGACCCAGTACTTC
>TRBJ1-5|TRBV19|.|few
CASSIFAGGNQPQHF
TGTGCCAGTAGTATATTCGCGGGGGGCAATCAGCCCCAGCATTTT
>TRBJ2-2|TRBV6-4|.|many
CASSDLGTGELFF
TGTGCCAGCAGTGACTTGGGCACCGGGGAGCTGTTTTTT
>TRBJ2-2|TRBV7-9|.|many
CASSFGTFGELFF
TGTGCCAGCAGCTTCGGCACTTTTGGGGAGCTGTTTTTT
>TRBJ2-1|TRBV3-1|.|many
CASSSRRAYNEQFF
TGTGCCAGCAGCTCTCGGAGAGCCTACAATGAGCAGTTCTTC
>TRBJ2-5|TRBV5-1|.|few
CASRLGPETQYF
TGCGCCAGCAGATTAGGTCCGGAGACCCAGTACTTC
>TRBJ2-2|TRBV11-3|.|many
CASSLGLGAGTGELFF
TGTGCCAGCAGCTTAGGGCTGGGGGCTGGCACCGGGGAGCTGTTTTTT
>TRBJ2-1|TRBV10-3|.|.
CAISVQDEQFF
TGTGCCATCAGTGTTCAAGATGAGCAGTTCTTC
>TRBJ2-7|TRBV20-1|TRBD1|many
CSARLGQARYEQYF
TGCAGTGCTAGACTGGGACAGGCGCGCTACGAGCAGTACTTC
>TRBJ1-1|TRBV18|.|many
CASSGEYTEAFF
TGTGCCAGCTCAGGGGAATACACTGAAGCTTTCTTT
>TRBJ1-1|TRBV19|.|many
CASSIGVSRTVIEAFF
TGTGCCAGTAGTATAGGCGTCTCCAGGACAGTGATTGAAGCTTTCTTT
>TRBJ2-1|TRBV11-3|.|.
CASSLDGVTGQFF
TGTGCCAGCAGCTTAGACGGGGTCACGGGGCAGTTCTTC